This T cell receptor (beta chain) was obtained from a study of T cell responses to AZD1222 COVID-19 vaccine. Regarding the study as a whole: Donors were mostly white British, more females; clonal diversity possibly underestimated. Spike-specific TCR breadth and depth were elevated following two AZD1222 doses. No day 14 peak samples; only post-peak repertoires were characterized. The study reported that nearly half of spike-specific TCRs target unmutated variant regions.

As for this clone: Its target is not known.

The assay was immunoSEQ multiplex PCR, and TCRdb's table has in-frame clones only and misses some. The sample has 120,000 or so clones, around 80% seen once. The CDR3 loop spans 13 amino acids. The germline V gene has CDR1 MNHEY and CDR2 SVGAGI. Trimming removed 6 bases from V and 5 bases from J; junction bases left unmatched: 4. The TCR sequence derives from an adult who received the AZD1222 COVID-19 vaccine. The sequencing here drew on peripheral blood, taken 28 days after the second AZD1222 dose. The V call is TRBV6-5, the J call TRBJ1-2, with 9 bases identical to TRBD1. The CDR3 region is CASRTGGAYGYTF. In DNA, the CDR3 is TGTGCCAGCAGAACAGGGGGCGCTTATGGCTACACCTTC.